These 16 T cell receptor beta chains share one sample of origin, sequenced in a study of shared clonotypes between healthy human individuals. Measured with immunoSEQ multiplex PCR; TCRdb has only the in-frame clones, and not every one. Of about 2.4 million clones listed, 93% are singletons. The sequencing input was naive CD4+ T cells from PBMCs. As for subset: CD45RA+ positively selected. The receptors shown here come from a man younger than 30 in good health. Some clones in this sample may be carry-over from other donors' samples.

The rearrangement uses TRBV6-1 and TRBJ2-2; the match to TRBD1 covers 8 bases. Germline CDR1 MNHNS, CDR2 SASEGT. The CDR3 runs 14 residues. The junction had 6 bases not matched to a gene; V was cut back by 6 bases and J by 6 bases. CDR3 residues: CASSFGQGPGELFF. CDR3 bases: TGTGCCAGCAGCTTTGGACAGGGACCCGGGGAGCTGTTTTTT.

This chain connects TRBV23-1 to TRBJ1-2; no firm D call. TRBV23-1 is classed as an ORF, of uncertain function. The CDR3 sequence is 14 residues long. V was pared by 9 bases and J by 3 bases, with 17 bases between. CDR3 nucleotide sequence: TGCGCCAGACTGGGCTCTAAGGAAGACTATGGCTACACCTTC. Its protein product is CARLGSKEDYGYTF.

The chain couples TRBV7-2 to TRBJ1-3; D is ambiguous. The CDR3 extends over 15 amino acids. Germline lookup yields CDR1 SGHTA and CDR2 FQGNSA. V shed 1 base and J shed 4 bases, with 11 bases lying between them. CDR3 residues: CASSLGGPRGNTIYF. The CDR3 DNA reads TGTGCCAGCAGCTTAGGCGGCCCTCGAGGAAACACCATATATTTT.

The V and J genes are TRBV6-5 and TRBJ2-2, with 11 bases matching TRBD2. Trimming at V came to 4 bases and at J to 4 bases, leaving 2 bases not matched to a gene. The CDR3 totals 15 residues. The germline gives CDR1 MNHEY, CDR2 SVGAGI. The CDR3 DNA is TGTGCCAGCAGTTGGGGGACTAGCGGCACCGGGGAGCTGTTTTTT. Amino acid sequence: CASSWGTSGTGELFF.

This clone has a handful of counts. V is TRBV10-3 and J is TRBJ1-1; tentatively, D is TRBD1 (5 bases). The CDR3 has 13 amino acids. V shed 7 bases and J shed 3 bases, with 12 bases lying between them. The V gene's germline CDR1 is ENHRY and CDR2 SYGVKD. The CDR3 protein is CAIKEGRDTEAFF. CDR3 in DNA: TGTGCCATCAAAGAGGGGAGGGACACTGAAGCTTTCTTT.

With regard to this clone: At the DNA level, this CDR3 is encoded by other sequences in the same sample as well. The chain employs TRBV7-3 and TRBJ2-3; D gene ambiguous. Deletions cut 5 bases from V and 5 bases from J, with 8 bases between. In germline, CDR1 is SGHTA, CDR2 FQGTGA. CDR3 length equals 12 residues. CDR3 nucleotides: TGTGCCAGCAGCGACCCGGGAGATACGCAGTATTTT. It specifies CASSDPGDTQYF.

V gene TRBV5-1 combines with J gene TRBJ2-5, with 9 bases fitting TRBD1. The V and J ends lost 4 bases and 5 bases, in that order; junction bases with no gene match: 15. The germline CDR1 and CDR2 sequences are SGHRS and YFSETQ. The CDR3 consists of 17 residues. The CDR3 DNA reads as TGCGCCAGCAGCCCTACCGGGACAGGGCCTGCGATTGAGACCCAGTACTTC. As protein: CASSPTGTGPAIETQYF.

J is TRBJ1-5 and V is TRBV15, with TRBD1 matching over 7 bases. Trimming cost V 0 bases and J 4 bases; bases outside gene matches: 3. Looked up from germline, CDR1 is LNHNV and CDR2 is YYDKDF (reference sequence). The CDR3 consists of 15 residues. The CDR3 DNA follows: TGTGCCACCAGCAGAGAGAACAGGGGTAATCAGCCCCAGCATTTT. Translating gives CATSRENRGNQPQHF.

This sequence joins TRBV5-1 and TRBJ2-6, with D possibly being TRBD1 (6 bases). The V gene's germline CDR1 is SGHRS and CDR2 YFSETQ. V dropped 5 bases and J dropped 0 bases, with 21 bases sitting between them. There are 19 residues in the CDR3. Here the CDR3 reads CASSYVQGSDSSGANVLTF. The CDR3 DNA is TGCGCCAGCAGTTACGTACAGGGATCGGATAGCTCTGGGGCCAACGTCCTGACTTTC.

V gene TRBV2 combines with J gene TRBJ2-7; 8 bases match TRBD2. CDR1 is SNHLY, CDR2 FYNNEI, per germline. The ends lost 4 bases at V and 4 bases at J; junction bases unmatched: 3. The CDR3 loop spans 13 amino acids. CDR3 in DNA: TGTGCCAGCAGTGGAGCGGGAGCGTACGAGCAGTACTTC. Its translation: CASSGAGAYEQYF.

The chain carries TRBV28 and TRBJ2-5; D is undetermined. Germline CDR1 reads MDHEN; CDR2 reads SYDVKM. The CDR3 runs to 15 residues. V dropped 6 bases and J dropped 4 bases, with 18 bases sitting between them. This CDR3 is CASRESQGFRETQYF. The CDR3 nucleotides are TGTGCCAGCAGGGAATCCCAAGGTTTCCGAGAGACCCAGTACTTC. Together with reference TRBV28 and TRBJ2-5, the CDR3 gives the full variable domain: DVKVTQSSRYLVKRTGEKVFLECVQDMDHENMFWYRQDPGLGLRLIYFSYDVKMKEKGDIPEGYSVSREKKERFSLILESASTNQTSMYLCASRESQGFRETQYFGPGTRLLVL.

In the case of this clone: Mismatch with germline at one junction end may stem from a read error. This chain joins TRBV11-1 and TRBJ2-3; D unclear. This CDR3 contains 19 residues. Germline values: CDR1 SGHAT, CDR2 FQDESV (reference sequence). DNA of the CDR3: TGTGCCAGCAGTCATGCCCGGCGATATTTCGAAAGGAATACAGACCGGTCGTTTTTT. Its translation is CASSHARRYFERNTDRSFF.

Worth noting for this clone: The sample has other DNA sequences that encode this CDR3 too. The V gene is TRBV28, the J gene TRBJ1-4; possibly TRBD1 for D (5 bases). CDR1 is MDHEN, CDR2 SYDVKM, per germline. This CDR3 has 12 amino acids. V was trimmed by 3 bases and J by 11 bases, leaving 10 bases between them. This CDR3 is CASSLGGEKLFF. The CDR3 DNA sequence: TGTGCCAGCAGTTTGGGGGGTGAGAAACTGTTTTTT.

The V and J genes are TRBV5-4 and TRBJ2-5, with 11 bases aligning to TRBD2. The ends lost 4 bases at V and 1 base at J; junction bases unmatched: 6. Germline CDR1 reads SGHNT; CDR2 reads YYREEE (reference sequence). The CDR3 is made up of 16 amino acids. The CDR3, as DNA: TGTGCCAGCAGCCCTGGGACTAGCGGAGGCCAAGAGACCCAGTACTTC. Its translation: CASSPGTSGGQETQYF.

The chain is built from TRBV5-1 and TRBJ2-6; D is ambiguous. The germline gives CDR1 SGHRS, CDR2 YFSETQ. The ends were cut back, 0 bases at V and 2 bases at J, with 6 bases in the middle. The CDR3 spans 15 residues. CDR3 DNA sequence: TGCGCCAGCAGCTTGGAGGCTCCTGGGGCCAACGTCCTGACTTTC. Protein sequence: CASSLEAPGANVLTF.

The rearrangement joins TRBV27 to TRBJ2-5; no reliable D call. Trimming took 3 bases from V and 4 from J, leaving 6 bases between them. This CDR3 region has 12 residues. The germline gives CDR1 MNHEY, CDR2 SMNVEV (reference sequence). The CDR3 is CASSFFGETQYF. The CDR3 region has the DNA TGTGCCAGCAGTTTTTTTGGAGAGACCCAGTACTTC.